The rows below give T cell receptor beta chains drawn from one sample of a study of OX40 agonist ivuxolimab in advanced cancers. Only in-frame clones appear in the TCRdb table, and some are missing; sequencing was by immunoSEQ multiplex PCR. The table has under 20,000 clones, 60% to 85% seen once; the top ten hold 35% to 50%. The sequencing used CD4+ or CD8+ T cells sorted from blood, collected in a trial of the OX40 agonist ivuxolimab. These receptors all come from an adult with an advanced solid tumor such as melanoma, head and neck, liver or kidney cancer. CDR3s include the opening cysteine and the closing phenylalanine or tryptophan. D genes are given only for firm matches. Part of the rows lack a size; the others show once, few, many or a class for expanded clones.

D gene: TRBD1
clone size: once
V gene: TRBV5-8
J gene: TRBJ2-5
CDR3 protein: CASSRPGTGAWETQYF
CDR3 DNA: TGTGCCAGCAGCCGTCCCGGGACAGGGGCTTGGGAGACCCAGTACTTC

D gene: TRBD2
clone size: once
V gene: TRBV5-4
J gene: TRBJ2-1
CDR3 protein: CASSASGGARQFF
CDR3 DNA: TGTGCCAGCAGCGCCAGCGGGGGGGCTCGGCAGTTCTTC

D gene: -
clone size: -
V gene: TRBV9
J gene: TRBJ1-2
CDR3 protein: CASSARPSDYGYTF
CDR3 DNA: TGTGCCAGCAGCGCTAGACCCTCAGACTATGGCTACACCTTC

D gene: -
clone size: -
V gene: TRBV5-1
J gene: TRBJ2-2
CDR3 protein: CASSLSPNTGELFF
CDR3 DNA: TGCGCCAGCAGCTTGTCACCGAACACCGGGGAGCTGTTTTTT

D gene: TRBD1
clone size: -
V gene: TRBV7-9
J gene: TRBJ2-5
CDR3 protein: CASSTGQLQETQYF
CDR3 DNA: TGTGCCAGCAGCACGGGACAGCTACAAGAGACCCAGTACTTC

D gene: TRBD1
clone size: -
V gene: TRBV29-1
J gene: TRBJ2-3
CDR3 protein: CSVGRQGSTDTQYF
CDR3 DNA: TGCAGCGTAGGCAGACAGGGAAGCACAGATACGCAGTATTTT

D gene: -
clone size: once
V gene: TRBV4-1
J gene: TRBJ1-2
CDR3 protein: CASSQAVASYGYTF
CDR3 DNA: TGCGCCAGCAGCCAAGCCGTCGCCTCCTATGGCTACACCTTC

D gene: -
clone size: -
V gene: TRBV7-8
J gene: TRBJ1-5
CDR3 protein: CASSLGPSSNQPQHF
CDR3 DNA: TGTGCCAGCAGCTTGGGACCCAGTAGCAATCAGCCCCAGCATTTT

D gene: TRBD2
clone size: -
V gene: TRBV15
J gene: TRBJ2-7
CDR3 protein: CATSRDREVLEQYF
CDR3 DNA: TGTGCCACCAGCAGAGATCGGGAGGTTCTCGAGCAGTACTTC

D gene: -
clone size: -
V gene: TRBV5-1
J gene: TRBJ1-2
CDR3 protein: CASSSLGRASNYGYTF
CDR3 DNA: TGCGCCAGCAGCTCCCTGGGTAGAGCCTCTAACTATGGCTACACCTTC

D gene: TRBD1
clone size: -
V gene: TRBV6-4
J gene: TRBJ1-1
CDR3 protein: CASTSPLDREDTEAFF
CDR3 DNA: TGTGCCAGCACCTCGCCCCTTGACAGGGAGGACACTGAAGCTTTCTTT

D gene: -
clone size: few
V gene: TRBV15
J gene: TRBJ2-7
CDR3 protein: CATSRELDYEQYF
CDR3 DNA: TGTGCCACCAGCAGAGAATTAGACTACGAGCAGTACTTC

D gene: TRBD1
clone size: -
V gene: TRBV5-1
J gene: TRBJ2-7
CDR3 protein: CASSWDSYEQYF
CDR3 DNA: TGCGCCAGCAGCTGGGACAGCTACGAGCAGTACTTC

D gene: -
clone size: -
V gene: TRBV4-1
J gene: TRBJ2-3
CDR3 protein: CASRLEGTDTQYF
CDR3 DNA: TGCGCCAGCAGACTGGAGGGCACAGATACGCAGTATTTT

D gene: -
clone size: -
V gene: TRBV9
J gene: TRBJ1-2
CDR3 protein: CASSVATPGGAYGYTF
CDR3 DNA: TGTGCCAGCAGCGTAGCTACTCCGGGGGGCGCCTATGGCTACACCTTC

D gene: -
clone size: -
V gene: TRBV7-3
J gene: TRBJ2-3
CDR3 protein: CASSTDQTDTQYF
CDR3 DNA: TGTGCCAGCAGCACAGATCAGACAGATACGCAGTATTTT

D gene: TRBD1
clone size: -
V gene: TRBV28
J gene: TRBJ2-1
CDR3 protein: CASSALPGQRNEQFF
CDR3 DNA: TGTGCCAGCAGTGCTCTACCGGGACAGCGGAATGAGCAGTTCTTC

D gene: -
clone size: -
V gene: TRBV4-3
J gene: TRBJ1-4
CDR3 protein: CASSQEPATNEKLFF
CDR3 DNA: TGCGCCAGCAGCCAAGAGCCCGCAACTAATGAAAAACTGTTTTTT

D gene: TRBD2
clone size: -
V gene: TRBV6-5
J gene: TRBJ2-3
CDR3 protein: CASSYLRLAGTDTQYF
CDR3 DNA: TGTGCCAGCAGTTACTTGCGACTAGCGGGGACAGATACGCAGTATTTT

D gene: TRBD1
clone size: -
V gene: TRBV5-6
J gene: TRBJ2-7
CDR3 protein: CAGSLVGQSYEQYF
CDR3 DNA: TGTGCCGGCAGCTTGGTGGGACAGTCCTACGAGCAGTACTTC

D gene: -
clone size: -
V gene: TRBV4-1
J gene: TRBJ2-2
CDR3 protein: CASSRRDRNTGELFF
CDR3 DNA: TGCGCCAGCAGCCGCCGGGACCGGAACACCGGGGAGCTGTTTTTT

D gene: -
clone size: -
V gene: TRBV6-1
J gene: TRBJ2-4
CDR3 protein: CASSEWPGDKNIQYF
CDR3 DNA: TGTGCCAGCAGTGAATGGCCAGGGGACAAAAACATTCAGTACTTC

D gene: -
clone size: -
V gene: TRBV7-6
J gene: TRBJ2-3
CDR3 protein: CASSFLPKLETDTQYF
CDR3 DNA: TGTGCCAGCAGCTTTCTGCCAAAATTAGAAACAGATACGCAGTATTTT

D gene: -
clone size: -
V gene: TRBV6-1
J gene: TRBJ2-5
CDR3 protein: CASSEISGRGQETQYF
CDR3 DNA: TGTGCCAGCAGTGAAATCTCGGGCAGGGGACAAGAGACCCAGTACTTC

D gene: -
clone size: -
V gene: TRBV9
J gene: TRBJ1-4
CDR3 protein: CASSEHRLGRSTNEKLFF
CDR3 DNA: TGTGCCAGCAGCGAGCACAGGCTTGGAAGGTCTACTAATGAAAAACTGTTTTTT

D gene: -
clone size: -
V gene: TRBV6-6
J gene: TRBJ1-5
CDR3 protein: CASSRTYNQPQHF
CDR3 DNA: TGTGCCAGCAGCAGGACGTACAATCAGCCCCAGCATTTT

D gene: TRBD1
clone size: -
V gene: TRBV27
J gene: TRBJ2-7
CDR3 protein: CASSLRQGAYEQYF
CDR3 DNA: TGTGCCAGCAGTTTACGACAGGGGGCATACGAGCAGTACTTC

D gene: -
clone size: medium-sized
V gene: TRBV13
J gene: TRBJ1-2
CDR3 protein: CASSLNRYGYTF
CDR3 DNA: TGTGCCAGCAGCTTGAACCGGTATGGCTACACCTTC

D gene: TRBD2
clone size: -
V gene: TRBV4-3
J gene: TRBJ2-5
CDR3 protein: CASSPERGTQETQYF
CDR3 DNA: TGCGCCAGCAGCCCTGAGCGGGGGACTCAAGAGACCCAGTACTTC

D gene: -
clone size: few
V gene: TRBV10-2
J gene: TRBJ1-5
CDR3 protein: CASSELPGNSNQPQHF
CDR3 DNA: TGCGCCAGCAGTGAGTTGCCAGGGAATAGCAATCAGCCCCAGCATTTT

D gene: -
clone size: -
V gene: TRBV5-6
J gene: TRBJ2-7
CDR3 protein: CASSFVGQTYEQYF
CDR3 DNA: TGTGCCAGCAGCTTTGTCGGACAGACCTACGAGCAGTACTTC

D gene: -
clone size: -
V gene: TRBV6-1
J gene: TRBJ2-5
CDR3 protein: CASSEWGQETQYF
CDR3 DNA: TGTGCCAGCAGTGAGTGGGGCCAAGAGACCCAGTACTTC

D gene: -
clone size: few
V gene: TRBV29-1
J gene: TRBJ1-2
CDR3 protein: CSVRDTYGYTF
CDR3 DNA: TGCAGCGTTCGGGACACCTATGGCTACACCTTC

D gene: -
clone size: medium-sized
V gene: TRBV4-1
J gene: TRBJ1-6
CDR3 protein: CASSQDRTNYNSPLHF
CDR3 DNA: TGCGCCAGCAGCCAGGACCGGACAAACTATAATTCACCCCTCCACTTT

D gene: -
clone size: -
V gene: TRBV5-4
J gene: TRBJ2-7
CDR3 protein: CASSPASYEQYF
CDR3 DNA: TGTGCCAGCAGCCCAGCTTCTTACGAGCAGTACTTC

D gene: -
clone size: -
V gene: TRBV28
J gene: TRBJ2-5
CDR3 protein: CASSSPGKRETQYF
CDR3 DNA: TGTGCCAGCAGTTCCCCCGGGAAGCGAGAGACCCAGTACTTC

D gene: -
clone size: -
V gene: TRBV6-5
J gene: TRBJ2-7
CDR3 protein: CASSETYSYEQYF
CDR3 DNA: TGTGCCAGCAGTGAAACTTATTCCTACGAGCAGTACTTC

D gene: TRBD2
clone size: medium-sized
V gene: TRBV5-6
J gene: TRBJ2-1
CDR3 protein: CASRLKLAGYNEQFF
CDR3 DNA: TGTGCCAGCAGATTGAAGCTAGCGGGTTACAATGAGCAGTTCTTC

D gene: -
clone size: once
V gene: TRBV7-8
J gene: TRBJ1-1
CDR3 protein: CASSFPPDTEAFF
CDR3 DNA: TGTGCCAGCAGCTTTCCCCCAGACACTGAAGCTTTCTTT